Following are 4 T cell receptor beta chains from one sample sequenced in a study of Ad26.COV2.S vaccination and SARS-CoV-2 variants. The data were produced by immunoSEQ multiplex PCR, yet TCRdb's version contains in-frame clones alone and is incomplete. The table records about 400,000 clones, roughly four fifths of them present only once. The sample's treatment: about 20 received Ad26.COV2.S at low or high dose, single or two shots; about 5 received placebo; per-sample allocation not given. Specimens were obtained on day 63 following the first vaccine or placebo injection. Sequences were derived from peripheral blood, sampled in a trial of Ad26.COV2.S vaccine versus placebo. The receptors were sampled from a person aged 18 to 65 who received the Ad26.COV2.S COVID-19 vaccine or a placebo.

The V gene is TRBV6-5, the J gene TRBJ2-3, with TRBD2 matching over 8 bases. The CDR3 covers 15 residues. Germline CDR1 MNHEY, CDR2 SVGAGI. Germline trimming cut 3 bases from V and 4 bases from J; bases unmatched to any gene: 6. The CDR3 region is CASSYVRGGPDTQYF. Written as DNA, the CDR3 is TGTGCCAGCAGTTATGTACGGGGGGGCCCAGATACGCAGTATTTT.

This chain uses TRBV2 with TRBJ1-5; TRBD1 matches 7 bases. J gave up 0 bases and V 5 bases, and 13 bases lay outside the gene matches. The CDR3 has 18 residues. The germline gives CDR1 SNHLY, CDR2 FYNNEI. The CDR3 DNA sequence: TGTGCCAGCAGTTTCAAGGGGGCAGGGGCTTATAGCAATCAGCCCCAGCATTTT. Amino acid sequence: CASSFKGAGAYSNQPQHF. Full variable domain (outside the CDR3, taken from reference TRBV2 and TRBJ1-5): EPEVTQTPSHQVTQMGQEVILRCVPISNHLYFYWYRQILGQKVEFLVSFYNNEISEKSEIFDDQFSVERPDGSNFTLKIRSTKLEDSAMYFCASSFKGAGAYSNQPQHFGDGTRLSIL.

The genes are TRBV24-1 and TRBJ1-4; D not resolved. CDR1 KGHDR and CDR2 SFDVKD come from the germline V gene. The CDR3 runs 14 residues. The germline V and J ends were trimmed by 4 bases and 8 bases, with 13 bases remaining between them. This CDR3 reads CATSDTPEEEKLFF. The CDR3 DNA reads TGTGCCACCAGTGACACCCCGGAGGAGGAAAAACTGTTTTTT.

V gene TRBV7-2 combines with J gene TRBJ2-2; 10 bases match TRBD2. Germline V CDR1 and CDR2: SGHTA, FQGNSA. The V gene end was trimmed by 6 bases and the J gene end by 10 bases; junction bases not matched to a gene: 17. The CDR3 spans 17 residues. CDR3 loop: CASRFTMGTSDREELFF. DNA of the CDR3: TGTGCCAGCAGATTTACTATGGGGACTAGCGATAGGGAGGAGCTGTTTTTT.